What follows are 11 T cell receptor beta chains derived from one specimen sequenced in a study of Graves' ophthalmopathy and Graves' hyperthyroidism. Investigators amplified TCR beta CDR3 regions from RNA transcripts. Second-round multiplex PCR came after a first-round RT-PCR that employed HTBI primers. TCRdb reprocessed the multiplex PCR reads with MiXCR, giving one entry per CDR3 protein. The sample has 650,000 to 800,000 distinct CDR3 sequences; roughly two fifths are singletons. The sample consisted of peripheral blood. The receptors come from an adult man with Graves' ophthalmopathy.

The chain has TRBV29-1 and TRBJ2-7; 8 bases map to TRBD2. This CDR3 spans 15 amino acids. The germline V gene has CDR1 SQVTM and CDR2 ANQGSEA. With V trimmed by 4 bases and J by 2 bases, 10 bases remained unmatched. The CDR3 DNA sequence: TGCAGCGTTGCGTTCACTAGCGGAGTTACCTACGAGCAGTACTTC. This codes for CSVAFTSGVTYEQYF.

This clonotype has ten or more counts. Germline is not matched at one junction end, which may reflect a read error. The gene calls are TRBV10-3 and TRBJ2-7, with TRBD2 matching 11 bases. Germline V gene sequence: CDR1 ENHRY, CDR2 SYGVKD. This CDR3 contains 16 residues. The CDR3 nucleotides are TGTGCCAGCAGTGATATAGCGGGAGGGCTCTCCTACGAGCAGTACTTC. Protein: CASSDIAGGLSYEQYF.

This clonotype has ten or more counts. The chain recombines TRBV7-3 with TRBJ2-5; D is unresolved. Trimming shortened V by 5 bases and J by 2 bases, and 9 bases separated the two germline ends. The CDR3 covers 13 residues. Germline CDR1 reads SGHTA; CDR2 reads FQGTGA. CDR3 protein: CASSQIQQETQYF. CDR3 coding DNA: TGTGCCAGCAGCCAAATCCAACAAGAGACCCAGTACTTC.

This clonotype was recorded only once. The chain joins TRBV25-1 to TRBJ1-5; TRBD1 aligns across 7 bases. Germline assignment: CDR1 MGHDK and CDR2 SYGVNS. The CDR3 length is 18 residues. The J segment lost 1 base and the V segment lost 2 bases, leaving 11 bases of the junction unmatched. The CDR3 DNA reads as TGTGCCAGCAGTGAACAAGGAGGGGGCCATCGAAGCAATCAGCCCCAGCATTTT. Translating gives CASSEQGGGHRSNQPQHF.

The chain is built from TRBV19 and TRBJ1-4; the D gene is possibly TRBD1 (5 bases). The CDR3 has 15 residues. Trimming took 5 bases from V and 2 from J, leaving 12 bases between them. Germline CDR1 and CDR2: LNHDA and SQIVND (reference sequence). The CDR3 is CASSGSGDTNEKLFF. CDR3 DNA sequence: TGTGCCAGTAGTGGGAGTGGGGACACTAATGAAAAACTGTTTTTT.

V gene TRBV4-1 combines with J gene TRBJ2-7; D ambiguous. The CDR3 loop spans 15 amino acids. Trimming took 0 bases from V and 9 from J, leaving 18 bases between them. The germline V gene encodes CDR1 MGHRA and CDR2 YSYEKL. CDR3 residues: CASSQDFGAGPGQYF. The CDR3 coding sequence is TGCGCCAGCAGCCAAGATTTCGGAGCTGGCCCCGGGCAGTACTTC.

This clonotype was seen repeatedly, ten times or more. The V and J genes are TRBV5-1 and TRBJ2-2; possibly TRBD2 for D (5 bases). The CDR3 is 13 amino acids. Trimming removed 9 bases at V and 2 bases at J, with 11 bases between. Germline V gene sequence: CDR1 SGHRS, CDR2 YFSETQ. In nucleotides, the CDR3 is TGCGCCACCCGAGGGAGTAACACCGGGGAGCTGTTTTTT. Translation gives CATRGSNTGELFF.

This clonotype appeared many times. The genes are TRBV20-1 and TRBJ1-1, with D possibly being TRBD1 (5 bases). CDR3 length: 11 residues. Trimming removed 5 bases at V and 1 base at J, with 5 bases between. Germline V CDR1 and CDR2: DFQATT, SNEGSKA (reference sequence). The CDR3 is CSADRNTEAFF. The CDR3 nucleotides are TGCAGTGCTGACAGGAACACTGAAGCTTTCTTT.

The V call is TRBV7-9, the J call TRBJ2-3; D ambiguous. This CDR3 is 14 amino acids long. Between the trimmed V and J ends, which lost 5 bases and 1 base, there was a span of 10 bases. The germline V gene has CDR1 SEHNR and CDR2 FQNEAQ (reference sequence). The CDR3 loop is CASSPALGTDTQYF. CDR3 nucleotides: TGTGCCAGCAGCCCGGCATTAGGCACAGATACGCAGTATTTT.

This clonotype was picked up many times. The CDR3 protein is CASSVGNGRNQPQHF. CDR3 sequence (DNA): TGTGCCAGTAGTGTAGGCAACGGACGCAATCAGCCCCAGCATTTT. This chain uses TRBV19 with TRBJ1-5; D uncertain. Germline CDR1 LNHDA, CDR2 SQIVND (reference sequence). This CDR3 comprises 15 residues. The V gene lost 5 bases and the J gene lost 2 bases, with 13 bases spanning the gap.

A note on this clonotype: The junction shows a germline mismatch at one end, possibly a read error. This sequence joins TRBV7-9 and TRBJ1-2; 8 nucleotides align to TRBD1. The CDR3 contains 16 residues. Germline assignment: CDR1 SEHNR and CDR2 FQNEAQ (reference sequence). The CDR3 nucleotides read TGCGCCAGCAGCTTTGGCCAAGCAGGGGGCTTCTATGGCTACACCTTC. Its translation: CASSFGQAGGFYGYTF.